This T cell receptor beta chain was found in a study of read filtering for tumor transcriptome and immune sequencing. Looking at the study overall: Fewer than 10 patients were R-ISS I, more than 15 were R-ISS II, more than five were R-ISS III.

At the time of active disease, bone marrow was collected from every patient. The ends lost 5 bases at V and 5 bases at J; junction bases unmatched: 23. Germline values: CDR1 SGHAT, CDR2 FQDESV (reference sequence). CDR3 length: 19 residues. This library used roughly 400 ng RNA and molecular barcoded adaptors spanning alpha/delta and beta/gamma chains. Each CDR3 protein is one row after TCRdb ran MiXCR on the reads. Found here are around 60,000 distinct CDR3 sequences, approximately 20% of them singletons; the top ten hold around an eighth. Points from the study as a whole: About 81.9% of IR-seq clonotypes had a single read, yet these held around 3.3% of reads.

A note on this clonotype: Its specificity is unknown.

The chain has TRBV11-1 and TRBJ2-5, with 7 bases identical to TRBD2. The source material was a population of CD138-negative cells sorted from bone marrow. The TCR sequence derives from a donor older than 35 with multiple myeloma. CDR3 amino acids: CASSQSGTPKRLARETQYF. CDR3 nucleotide sequence: TGTGCCAGCAGCCAGAGCGGGACGCCGAAACGCCTTGCTCGGGAGACCCAGTACTTC. Full variable domain (remainder filled in from reference TRBV11-1 and TRBJ2-5): EAEVAQSPRYKITEKSQAVAFWCDPISGHATLYWYRQILGQGPELLVQFQDESVVDDSQLPKDRFSAERLKGVDSTLKIQPAELGDSAMYLCASSQSGTPKRLARETQYFGPGTRLLVL.